This T cell receptor (beta chain) was captured by sequencing in a study of T cell responses to AZD1222 COVID-19 vaccine. Overall study results and limits: Spike-specific TCR breadth and depth grew following two AZD1222 doses.

About this clone: Its antigen is as yet unknown.

Trimming pared 8 bases from V and 3 bases from J, leaving 16 bases between. Germline V gene sequence: CDR1 MNHEY, CDR2 SMNVEV (reference sequence). The CDR3 runs 14 residues. Using immunoSEQ multiplex PCR, the repertoire was profiled, and TCRdb retains in-frame clones only, with some absent. The sample has 85,000 to 130,000 clones, 89% seen once. This rearrangement joins TRBV27 to TRBJ1-2, with no clear D. This sample comprised peripheral blood, obtained on day 0 of AZD1222 vaccination. The sequence was obtained from an adult in good health. For the CDR3, the DNA is TGTGCCAGCGGCCCACGTGGGGTCGACTATGGCTACACCTTC. Amino acids: CASGPRGVDYGYTF.